This record covers a single TCR beta chain. TCRdb re-derived calls from the PCR reads in MiXCR, one entry per CDR3 protein. Seen here are over 300,000 distinct CDR3 sequences, over 20% observed once, and the top ten hold 0.65% to 0.75%. These data come from a study of molecular identifiers for immune sequencing clone quantification. The sample was naive CD8+ T cells from blood, with Jurkat cell RNA spiked in. Subset noted: FACS-sorted CD8+CD4-CCR7+CD45RA+ naive T cells. The TCR originated in a human donor in good health. Some libraries in this study had Jurkat cell RNA spiked in.

CDR3 bases: TGTGCCAGTAGTACCGCCAGCCGAGGGACAATCGAGCAGTACTTC. Residues: CASSTASRGTIEQYF. The chain links TRBV19 to TRBJ2-7; D is perhaps TRBD1 (6 bases). This CDR3 is 15 amino acids long. Germline values: CDR1 LNHDA, CDR2 SQIVND (reference sequence). V was clipped by 4 bases and J by 6 bases, with 19 bases between them.